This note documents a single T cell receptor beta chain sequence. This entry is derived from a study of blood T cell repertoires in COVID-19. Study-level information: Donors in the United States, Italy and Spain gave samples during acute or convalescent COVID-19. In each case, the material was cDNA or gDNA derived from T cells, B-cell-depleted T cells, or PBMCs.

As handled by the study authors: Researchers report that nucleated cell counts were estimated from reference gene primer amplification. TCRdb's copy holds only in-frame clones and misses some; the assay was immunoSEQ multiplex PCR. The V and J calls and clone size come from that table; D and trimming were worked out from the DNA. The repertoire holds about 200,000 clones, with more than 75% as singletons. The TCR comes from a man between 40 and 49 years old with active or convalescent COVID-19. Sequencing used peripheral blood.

Here the CDR3 DNA reads TGTGCCAGTAGACCCGGTGGCTACAATGAGCAGTTCTTC. Translated: CASRPGGYNEQFF. V is TRBV19 and J is TRBJ2-1; no clear D. The length of the CDR3 is 13 residues. The V gene lost 6 bases and the J gene lost 3 bases, with 9 bases spanning the gap. Germline V lookup: CDR1 LNHDA, CDR2 SQIVND (reference sequence).